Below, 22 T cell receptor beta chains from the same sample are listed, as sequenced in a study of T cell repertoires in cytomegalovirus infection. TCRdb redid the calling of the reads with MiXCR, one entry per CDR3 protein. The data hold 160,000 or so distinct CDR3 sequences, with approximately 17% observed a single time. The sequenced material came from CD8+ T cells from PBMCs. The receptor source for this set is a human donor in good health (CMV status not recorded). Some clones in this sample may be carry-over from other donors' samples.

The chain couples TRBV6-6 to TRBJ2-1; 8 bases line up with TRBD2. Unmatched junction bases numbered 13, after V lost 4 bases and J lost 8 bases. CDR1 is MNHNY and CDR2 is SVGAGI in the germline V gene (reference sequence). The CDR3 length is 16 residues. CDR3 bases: TGTGCCAGCAGTTCCCTCGGGGGGGGCCACTATGATGAGCAGTTCTTC. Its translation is CASSSLGGGHYDEQFF.

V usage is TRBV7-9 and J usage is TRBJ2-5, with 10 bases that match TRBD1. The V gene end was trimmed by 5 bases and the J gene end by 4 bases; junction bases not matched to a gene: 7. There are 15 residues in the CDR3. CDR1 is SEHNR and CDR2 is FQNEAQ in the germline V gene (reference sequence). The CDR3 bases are TGTGCCAGCAGCGGAGGAGACAGGGGGCGAGAGACCCAGTACTTC. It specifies CASSGGDRGRETQYF.

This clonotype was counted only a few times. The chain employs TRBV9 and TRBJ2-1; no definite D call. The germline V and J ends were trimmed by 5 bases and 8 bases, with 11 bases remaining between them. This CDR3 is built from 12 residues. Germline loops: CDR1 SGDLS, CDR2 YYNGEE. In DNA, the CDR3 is TGTGCCAGCAGTGCCGGAGAGGATGAGCAGTTCTTC. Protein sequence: CASSAGEDEQFF.

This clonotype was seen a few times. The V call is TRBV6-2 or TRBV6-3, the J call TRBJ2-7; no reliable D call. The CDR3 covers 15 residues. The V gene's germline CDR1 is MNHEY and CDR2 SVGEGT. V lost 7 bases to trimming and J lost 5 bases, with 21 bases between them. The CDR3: CASNPNGRVSHEQYF. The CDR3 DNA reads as TGTGCCAGCAACCCAAACGGTAGGGTCAGCCACGAGCAGTACTTC.

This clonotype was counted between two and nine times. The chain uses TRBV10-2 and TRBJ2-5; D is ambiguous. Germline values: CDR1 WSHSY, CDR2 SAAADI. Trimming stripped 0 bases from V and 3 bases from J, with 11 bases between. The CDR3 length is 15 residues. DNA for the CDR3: TGCGCCAGCAGTGAGTCTTGGAATACCAAAGAGACCCAGTACTTC. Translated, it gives CASSESWNTKETQYF.

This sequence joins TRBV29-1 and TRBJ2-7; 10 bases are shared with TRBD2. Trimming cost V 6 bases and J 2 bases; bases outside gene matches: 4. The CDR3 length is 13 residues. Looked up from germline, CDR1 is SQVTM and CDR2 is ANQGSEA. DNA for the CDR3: TGCAGCGTCATAGCGGGAGGACCCTACGAGCAGTACTTC. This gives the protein CSVIAGGPYEQYF.

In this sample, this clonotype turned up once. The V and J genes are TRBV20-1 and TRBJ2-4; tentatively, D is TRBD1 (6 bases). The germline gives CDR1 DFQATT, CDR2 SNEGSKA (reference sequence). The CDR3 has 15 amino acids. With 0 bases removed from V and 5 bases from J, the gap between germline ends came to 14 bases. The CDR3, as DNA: TGCAGTGCTAGAGACTCTTGGGCAGGGGAAAACATTCAGTACTTC. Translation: CSARDSWAGENIQYF.

The CDR3 reads CASSYSSRTGELFF. CDR3 coding DNA: TGTGCCAGCAGTTACTCGTCTCGGACCGGGGAGCTGTTTTTT. J is TRBJ2-2 and V is TRBV6-2 or TRBV6-3, with D unresolved. Trimming pared 0 bases from V and 5 bases from J, leaving 7 bases between. This CDR3 region has 14 residues. The V gene's germline CDR1 is MNHEY and CDR2 SVGEGT.

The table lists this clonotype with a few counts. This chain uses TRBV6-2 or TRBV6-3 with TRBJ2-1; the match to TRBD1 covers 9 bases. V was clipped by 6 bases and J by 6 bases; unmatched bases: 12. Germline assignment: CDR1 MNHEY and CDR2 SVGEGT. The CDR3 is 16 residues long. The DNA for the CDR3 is TGTGCCAGCAGAGACTTACAGGGGGCGCTTATCAATGAGCAGTTCTTC. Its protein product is CASRDLQGALINEQFF.

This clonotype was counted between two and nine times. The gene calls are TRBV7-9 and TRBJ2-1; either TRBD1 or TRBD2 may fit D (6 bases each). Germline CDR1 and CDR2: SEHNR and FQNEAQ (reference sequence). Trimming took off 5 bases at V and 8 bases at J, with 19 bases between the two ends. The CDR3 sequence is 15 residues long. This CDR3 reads CASSPNRGAEDEQFF. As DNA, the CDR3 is TGTGCCAGCAGCCCAAATAGGGGGGCCGAGGATGAGCAGTTCTTC.

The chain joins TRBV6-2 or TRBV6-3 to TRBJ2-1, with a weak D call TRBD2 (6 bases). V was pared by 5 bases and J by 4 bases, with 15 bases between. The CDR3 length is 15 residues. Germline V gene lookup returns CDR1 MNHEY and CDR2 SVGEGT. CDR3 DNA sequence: TGTGCCAGCAGTCAAAATAGCGGTTCATACAATGAGCAGTTCTTC. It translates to CASSQNSGSYNEQFF.

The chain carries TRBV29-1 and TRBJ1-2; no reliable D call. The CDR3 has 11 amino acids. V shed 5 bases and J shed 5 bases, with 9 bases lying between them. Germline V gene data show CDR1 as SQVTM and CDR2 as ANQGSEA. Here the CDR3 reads CSVWAEYGYTF. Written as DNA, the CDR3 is TGCAGCGTTTGGGCAGAATATGGCTACACCTTC.

The CDR3 DNA is TGTGCCAGCAGCCCACCTGGTGAGGGGATCGGCTCCTACGAGCAGTACTTC. Its translation is CASSPPGEGIGSYEQYF. The V and J genes are TRBV7-9 and TRBJ2-7; either TRBD1 or TRBD2 may fit D (5 bases each). Germline V CDR1 and CDR2: SEHNR, FQNEAQ (reference sequence). The CDR3 totals 17 residues. V lost 5 bases, J lost 0 bases, and 20 bases lay in between.

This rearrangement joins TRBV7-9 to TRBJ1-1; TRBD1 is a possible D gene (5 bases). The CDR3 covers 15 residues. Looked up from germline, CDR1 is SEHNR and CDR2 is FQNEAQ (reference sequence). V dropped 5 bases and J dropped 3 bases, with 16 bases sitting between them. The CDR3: CASSTEGHQHTEAFF. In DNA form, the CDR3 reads TGTGCCAGCAGCACGGAGGGGCACCAACACACTGAAGCTTTCTTT.

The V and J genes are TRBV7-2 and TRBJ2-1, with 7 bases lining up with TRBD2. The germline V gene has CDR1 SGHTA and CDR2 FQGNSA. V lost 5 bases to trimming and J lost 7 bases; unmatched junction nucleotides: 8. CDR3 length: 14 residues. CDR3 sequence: CTSSDRDYYNEQFF. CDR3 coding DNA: TGTACCAGCAGCGACCGGGACTACTATAATGAGCAGTTCTTC.

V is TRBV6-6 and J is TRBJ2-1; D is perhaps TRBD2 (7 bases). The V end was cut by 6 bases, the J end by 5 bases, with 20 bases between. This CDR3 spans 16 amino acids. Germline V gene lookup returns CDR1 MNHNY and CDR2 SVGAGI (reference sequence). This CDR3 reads CASSFERGGRNNEQFF. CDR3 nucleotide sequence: TGTGCCAGCAGCTTCGAGAGGGGGGGCCGCAACAATGAGCAGTTCTTC.

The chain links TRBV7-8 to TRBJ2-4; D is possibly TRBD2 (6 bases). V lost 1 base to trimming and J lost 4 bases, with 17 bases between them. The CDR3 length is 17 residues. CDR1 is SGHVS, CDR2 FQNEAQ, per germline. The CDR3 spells CASSLERSGRLKNIQYF. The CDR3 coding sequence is TGTGCCAGCAGCTTAGAACGTTCGGGGAGGCTAAAAAACATTCAGTACTTC.

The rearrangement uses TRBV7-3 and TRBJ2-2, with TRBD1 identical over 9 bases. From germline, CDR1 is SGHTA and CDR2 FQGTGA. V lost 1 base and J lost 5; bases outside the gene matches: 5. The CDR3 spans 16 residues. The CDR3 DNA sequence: TGTGCCAGCAGCTTAAAAGGGACAGGGACGACCGGGGAGCTGTTTTTT. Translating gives CASSLKGTGTTGELFF.

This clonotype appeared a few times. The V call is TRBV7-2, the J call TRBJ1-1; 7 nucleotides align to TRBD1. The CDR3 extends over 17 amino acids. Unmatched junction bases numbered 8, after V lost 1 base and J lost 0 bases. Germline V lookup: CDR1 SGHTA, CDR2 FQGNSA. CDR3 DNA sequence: TGTGCCAGCAGCTTAGGCCTCCGACAGGGTTTGAACACTGAAGCTTTCTTT. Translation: CASSLGLRQGLNTEAFF.

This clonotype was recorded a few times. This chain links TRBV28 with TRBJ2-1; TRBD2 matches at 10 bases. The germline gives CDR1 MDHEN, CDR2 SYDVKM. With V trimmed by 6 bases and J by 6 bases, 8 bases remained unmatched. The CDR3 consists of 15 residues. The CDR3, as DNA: TGTGCCAGCAGCCTGGGACTAGCGCCACGCAATGAGCAGTTCTTC. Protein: CASSLGLAPRNEQFF.

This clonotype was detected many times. In DNA form, the CDR3 reads TGCGCCAGCAGCCAAGATTGGGTAGTCTGGGATGAGCAGTTCTTC. As protein: CASSQDWVVWDEQFF. The V call is TRBV4-1, the J call TRBJ2-1; D unresolved. Germline V gives CDR1 MGHRA, CDR2 YSYEKL. CDR3 size: 15 residues. V lost 0 bases to trimming and J lost 8 bases, with 14 bases between them.

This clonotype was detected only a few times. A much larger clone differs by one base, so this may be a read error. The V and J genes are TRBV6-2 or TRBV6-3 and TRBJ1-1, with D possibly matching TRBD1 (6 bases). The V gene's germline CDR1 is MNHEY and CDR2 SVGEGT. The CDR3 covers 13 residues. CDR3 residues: CARSYFGQPGAFF. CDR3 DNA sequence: TGTGCCCGCAGTTACTTCGGACAGCCCGGAGCTTTCTTT.